This T cell receptor beta chain was captured in a study of T-cell memory formation after mild COVID-19. CDR3 length: 15 residues. The V gene's germline CDR1 is MDHEN and CDR2 SYDVKM. V lost 6 bases to trimming and J lost 5 bases; unmatched junction nucleotides: 10. This clonotype was picked up a small number of times. TCRdb reanalysed the 5' RACE reads using MiXCR and keeps one entry per CDR3 protein. The table has about 350,000 distinct CDR3 sequences, about 13% seen once; the top ten hold 22%. The sequence came from a man between 18 and 29 years old who had mild COVID-19 (a few samples of this study predate the infection). Cell type and time point are not known. Sequenced sample: PBMCs or a T cell subset sorted from them (not recorded which). The chain recombines TRBV28 with TRBJ1-1; TRBD1 aligns across 9 bases. CDR3 residues: CASRSSGTGKTEAFF. In nucleotides, the CDR3 is TGTGCCAGCAGATCCTCCGGGACAGGGAAAACTGAAGCTTTCTTT.